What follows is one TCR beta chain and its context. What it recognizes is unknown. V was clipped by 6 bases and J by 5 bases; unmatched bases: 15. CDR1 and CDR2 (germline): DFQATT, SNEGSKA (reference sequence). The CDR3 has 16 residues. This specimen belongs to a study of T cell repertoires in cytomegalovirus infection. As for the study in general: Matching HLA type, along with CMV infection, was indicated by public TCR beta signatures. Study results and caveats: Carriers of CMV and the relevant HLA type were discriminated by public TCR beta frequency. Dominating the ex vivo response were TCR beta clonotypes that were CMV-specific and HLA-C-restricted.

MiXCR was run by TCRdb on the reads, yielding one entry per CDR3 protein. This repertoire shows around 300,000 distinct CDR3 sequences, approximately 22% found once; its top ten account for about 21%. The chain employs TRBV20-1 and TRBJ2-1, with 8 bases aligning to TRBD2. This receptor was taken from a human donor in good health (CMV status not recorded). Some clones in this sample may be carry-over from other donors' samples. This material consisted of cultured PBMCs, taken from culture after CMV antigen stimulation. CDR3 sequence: CSATPIAGTTDNEQFF. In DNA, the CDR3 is TGCAGTGCAACCCCAATAGCGGGGACAACCGACAATGAGCAGTTCTTC.